The 20 T cell receptor beta chains in this list originate from one sample, sequenced in a study of cytomegalovirus exposure and HLA in healthy donors. The PCR employed 60 Vbeta primers together with 13 Jbeta primers. The table came from immunoSEQ multiplex PCR; TCRdb's copy has only in-frame clones and leaves some out. The sample consists of some 100,000 clones, roughly three quarters of them appearing once. Sample: PBMCs. The receptor source for this set is a woman aged 45-60 years in good health and CMV-seropositive.

The V gene is TRBV21-1, the J gene TRBJ2-7; the table's TRBD1 call for D was not verified on the DNA. TRBV21-1 is recorded as a pseudogene. The CDR3 loop spans 17 amino acids. Here the CDR3 DNA reads TGTGCCAGCAGCAACCCACCTCCTAAGGACAGGGGCTGGGAGCAGTACTTC. Its protein product is CASSNPPPKDRGWEQYF.

The chain uses TRBV6-5 and TRBJ1-6; 9 nucleotides agree with TRBD1. V trimming: 6 bases; J trimming: 9 bases; junction bases outside the gene matches: 6. Germline V lookup: CDR1 MNHEY, CDR2 SVGAGI. This CDR3 is 14 amino acids long. The CDR3 loop is CASRLDRGISPLHF. The CDR3 DNA sequence: TGTGCCAGCAGGCTGGACAGGGGAATTTCACCCCTCCACTTT.

The chain combines TRBV11-2 with TRBJ1-2; 10 bases match TRBD1. V shed 3 bases, J shed 8 bases, and the junction held 6 bases outside the gene matches. The CDR3 is made up of 14 amino acids. Germline V lookup: CDR1 SGHAT, CDR2 FQNNGV. The CDR3 nucleotides are TGTGCCAGCAGCTTGGAGACAGGGGGCCAAGGCTACACCTTC. Residues: CASSLETGGQGYTF.

This sequence joins TRBV9 and TRBJ2-1, with 9 bases aligning to TRBD2. There are 18 residues in the CDR3. Germline values: CDR1 SGDLS, CDR2 YYNGEE. Germline trimming cut 4 bases from V and 3 bases from J; bases unmatched to any gene: 14. The CDR3 region has the DNA TGTGCCAGCAGCCCCACGGGCGGGAGGGCCTCGGACTACAATGAGCAGTTCTTC. Protein: CASSPTGGRASDYNEQFF. Based on the CDR3 plus reference TRBV9 and TRBJ2-1, the full variable domain is DSGVTQTPKHLITATGQRVTLRCSPRSGDLSVYWYQQSLDQGLQFLIQYYNGEERAKGNILERFSAQQFPDLHSELNLSSLELGDSALYFCASSPTGGRASDYNEQFFGPGTRLTVL.

The J gene is TRBJ1-5, the V gene TRBV6-1, with D perhaps TRBD1 (6 bases). Trimming took off 0 bases at V and 1 base at J, with 7 bases between the two ends. CDR1 is MNHNS and CDR2 is SASEGT in the germline V gene. This CDR3 spans 15 amino acids. The CDR3 coding sequence is TGTGCCAGCAGTGAAGCGGGGGCGAGCAATCAGCCCCAGCATTTT. Its translation: CASSEAGASNQPQHF.

With regard to this clone: One end of the junction varies from germline; a read error may be responsible. The chain uses TRBV7-9 and TRBJ1-1; D unclear. Germline assignment: CDR1 SEHNR and CDR2 FQNEAQ (reference sequence). There are 11 residues in the CDR3. The CDR3 protein is CSSSLGPEAFF. The CDR3 coding sequence is TGTTCCAGCAGCTTAGGGCCTGAAGCTTTCTTT.

To note about this clone: Other DNA sequences from this sample encode an identical CDR3 as well. V and J are TRBV7-9 and TRBJ2-1; tentatively, D is TRBD2 (5 bases). Germline lookup yields CDR1 SEHNR and CDR2 FQNEAQ (reference sequence). CDR3 size: 12 residues. The germline V and J ends were trimmed by 5 bases and 6 bases, with 8 bases remaining between them. Written as DNA, the CDR3 is TGTGCCAGCAGCCCCGGAGGCAATGAGCAGTTCTTC. Translation gives CASSPGGNEQFF. Looking up the rest from reference TRBV7-9 and TRBJ2-1 gives the full variable domain: DTGVSQNPRHKITKRGQNVTFRCDPISEHNRLYWYRQTLGQGPEFLTYFQNEAQLEKSRLLSDRFSAERPKGSFSTLEIQRTEQGDSAMYLCASSPGGNEQFFGPGTRLTVL.

V and J are TRBV6-4 and TRBJ1-2; 12 bases line up with TRBD1. CDR3 length equals 13 residues. Germline assignment: CDR1 MRHNA and CDR2 SNTAGT. With 6 bases clipped from V and 8 bases from J, the junction kept 4 bases outside the gene matches. The CDR3 is CASSPGQGAGYTF. The CDR3 DNA follows: TGTGCCAGCAGCCCGGGACAGGGGGCGGGCTACACCTTC.

This rearrangement joins TRBV10-3 to TRBJ1-6, with 7 bases aligning to TRBD1. Germline V gene lookup returns CDR1 ENHRY and CDR2 SYGVKD. V dropped 4 bases and J dropped 8; count of bases not matched to a gene: 8. The CDR3 is 15 amino acids. Written as DNA, the CDR3 is TGTGCCATCAGTGGCCCCGGGACAGATTATTCACCCCTCCACTTT. Amino acids: CAISGPGTDYSPLHF.

For the CDR3, the DNA is TGCAGTGCTCAGGACGGGGGCGAGCAGTACTTC. It encodes CSAQDGGEQYF. The chain couples TRBV20-1 to TRBJ2-7; a possible D gene is TRBD2 (6 bases). Trimming took 5 bases from V and 6 from J, leaving 11 bases between them. CDR1 is DFQATT and CDR2 is SNEGSKA in the germline V gene (reference sequence). The CDR3 loop spans 11 amino acids.

This chain joins TRBV6-1 and TRBJ1-5, with TRBD1 identical over 10 bases. The CDR3 extends over 14 amino acids. V shed 6 bases and J 7 bases; nucleotides not matched to a gene: 6. The germline V gene encodes CDR1 MNHNS and CDR2 SASEGT. CDR3 sequence reads: CASSYGTGDQPQHF. CDR3 sequence (DNA): TGTGCCAGCAGCTACGGGACAGGGGACCAGCCCCAGCATTTT.

The chain joins TRBV7-9 to TRBJ1-2; 8 bases are shared with TRBD1. With V trimmed by 5 bases and J by 8 bases, 7 bases remained unmatched. The length of the CDR3 is 13 residues. Germline CDR1 and CDR2: SEHNR and FQNEAQ (reference sequence). CDR3 coding DNA: TGTGCCAGCAGCCCTGGACAGGGAACAGGCTACACCTTC. This translates into CASSPGQGTGYTF.

V usage is TRBV2 and J usage is TRBJ2-2, with a weak D call TRBD1 (5 bases). Germline V gene sequence: CDR1 SNHLY, CDR2 FYNNEI. V dropped 5 bases and J dropped 6 bases, with 10 bases sitting between them. The CDR3 length is 13 residues. The CDR3 DNA reads as TGTGCCAGCAGTAACAGGAGCGCCGGGGAGCTGTTTTTT. Protein sequence: CASSNRSAGELFF. The entire variable domain, with the rest obtained from reference TRBV2 and TRBJ2-2, is as follows: EPEVTQTPSHQVTQMGQEVILRCVPISNHLYFYWYRQILGQKVEFLVSFYNNEISEKSEIFDDQFSVERPDGSNFTLKIRSTKLEDSAMYFCASSNRSAGELFFGEGSRLTVL.

This chain links TRBV5-4 with TRBJ1-2; 8 positions agree with TRBD1. CDR3 length: 12 residues. Germline-derived CDR1 and CDR2 are SGHNT and YYREEE (reference sequence). V lost 4 bases and J lost 4; bases outside the gene matches: 0. The CDR3 region is CASSGTGYGYTF. DNA for the CDR3: TGTGCCAGCAGCGGGACAGGCTATGGCTACACCTTC.

V is TRBV5-4 and J is TRBJ2-3, with 7 bases fitting TRBD2. The length of the CDR3 is 15 residues. Germline-derived CDR1 and CDR2 are SGHNT and YYREEE (reference sequence). The V segment lost 1 base and the J segment 4 bases; nucleotides outside the gene matches: 6. The CDR3 bases are TGTGCCAGCAGCTTGAGGACTAGTGGCGCAGATACGCAGTATTTT. Translated: CASSLRTSGADTQYF.

In this sample, this clone turned up a few times. The junction and the germline gene differ at one end; a read error may be behind it. The chain joins TRBV4-1 to TRBJ1-1; D is unresolved. The CDR3 is 17 amino acids. Germline assignment: CDR1 MGHRA and CDR2 YSYEKL. This chain's CDR3 is CASRHYNLEVGDTEAFF. DNA for the CDR3: TGCGCCAGCCGCCACTACAACCTAGAGGTCGGGGACACTGAAGCTTTCTTT.

The rearrangement joins TRBV7-9 to TRBJ1-2; 7 nucleotides line up with TRBD1. The germline V gene has CDR1 SEHNR and CDR2 FQNEAQ (reference sequence). The CDR3 is 16 residues long. Trimming removed 5 bases from V and 0 bases from J; junction bases left unmatched: 9. DNA for the CDR3: TGTGCCAGCAGCGTCGACAGGGTGGCCGCTAACTATGGCTACACCTTC. It codes for CASSVDRVAANYGYTF.

This chain joins TRBV10-3 and TRBJ2-2; TRBD2 matches 12 bases. The CDR3 totals 20 residues. The trim removed 0 bases at V and 5 bases at J, leaving 13 bases unmatched. The V gene's germline CDR1 is ENHRY and CDR2 SYGVKD. DNA of the CDR3: TGTGCCATCAGTGAGTCGACTCTGAGACTAGCGGGAGAAGGAACCGGGGAGCTGTTTTTT. Its protein is CAISESTLRLAGEGTGELFF.

The V and J genes are TRBV7-9 and TRBJ2-3; D remains ambiguous. CDR3 length: 16 amino acids. The V and J ends lost 2 bases and 0 bases respectively, with 12 bases between them. The germline CDR1 and CDR2 sequences are SEHNR and FQNEAQ (reference sequence). CDR3 amino acids: CASSLSMSGSTDTQYF. The CDR3, as DNA: TGTGCCAGCAGCTTATCGATGTCCGGGAGCACAGATACGCAGTATTTT.

The rearrangement joins TRBV19 to TRBJ1-5, with D perhaps matching TRBD1 (5 bases). The CDR3 totals 15 residues. Trimming cost V 1 base and J 4 bases, with 11 bases left between them. Germline CDR1 and CDR2: LNHDA and SQIVND (reference sequence). The CDR3 is CASSIGRARNQPQHF. In nucleotides, the CDR3 is TGTGCCAGTAGTATAGGCAGGGCTAGAAATCAGCCCCAGCATTTT.